The 24 T cell receptor beta chains presented below share a single source sample, sequenced in a study of blood T cell repertoires in COVID-19. The assay was immunoSEQ multiplex PCR, and TCRdb's table has in-frame clones only and misses some. In the table there are some 350,000 clones, 80% to 90% of which are singletons. Input material: PBMCs or T cells enriched from blood (not recorded which). Every receptor here comes from a man younger than 45 who had recovered from COVID-19.

V and J are TRBV24-1 and TRBJ2-5; TRBD1 might be the D (6 bases). The CDR3 is 15 residues long. Trimming removed 3 bases at V and 5 bases at J, with 15 bases between. Germline V gives CDR1 KGHDR, CDR2 SFDVKD. CDR3 nucleotides: TGTGCCACCAGTGATCCTGGACAGAGGAGGGAGACCCAGTACTTC. It codes for CATSDPGQRRETQYF.

The chain joins TRBV7-9 to TRBJ2-7, with a possible D match to TRBD1 (5 bases). CDR3 length: 14 amino acids. The germline V and J ends were trimmed by 3 bases and 1 base, with 10 bases remaining between them. The germline gives CDR1 SEHNR, CDR2 FQNEAQ (reference sequence). The chain's CDR3 is CASSFVGDSYEQYF. In DNA form, the CDR3 reads TGTGCCAGCAGCTTCGTAGGGGATTCCTACGAGCAGTACTTC. The full variable domain, in which reference TRBV7-9 and TRBJ2-7 provide the parts outside the CDR3, is DTGVSQNPRHKITKRGQNVTFRCDPISEHNRLYWYRQTLGQGPEFLTYFQNEAQLEKSRLLSDRFSAERPKGSFSTLEIQRTEQGDSAMYLCASSFVGDSYEQYFGPGTRLTVT.

The V gene is TRBV5-4, the J gene TRBJ1-4; unclear D gene. Trimming stripped 2 bases from V and 7 bases from J, with 6 bases between. This CDR3 region has 12 residues. CDR1 SGHNT and CDR2 YYREEE come from the germline V gene (reference sequence). CDR3 in amino acids: CASSLLGEKLFF. The CDR3 region has the DNA TGTGCCAGCAGCTTACTCGGTGAAAAACTGTTTTTT.

The rearrangement links TRBV6-5 to TRBJ1-2; D uncertain. The CDR3 has 15 amino acids. CDR1 MNHEY and CDR2 SVGAGI come from the germline V gene. Trimming stripped 1 base from V and 2 bases from J, with 11 bases between. The CDR3 sequence is CASSYYRRLNYGYTF. For the CDR3, the DNA is TGTGCCAGCAGTTACTACAGACGCTTAAACTATGGCTACACCTTC.

The chain combines TRBV28 with TRBJ1-2; tentative D call: TRBD1 (6 bases). Per germline, CDR1 MDHEN and CDR2 SYDVKM. The CDR3 is 14 residues long. V was trimmed by 3 bases and J by 2 bases, leaving 10 bases between them. The CDR3 nucleotides are TGTGCCAGCAGTTTCAGGGGTATGAACTATGGCTACACCTTC. Translating it yields CASSFRGMNYGYTF.

The rearrangement joins TRBV3-1 (or the pseudogene TRBV3-2) to TRBJ2-7; 8 bases agree with TRBD1. Germline CDR1 LGHDT, CDR2 YNNKEL (reference sequence). The CDR3 spans 13 residues. V shed 2 bases and J 6 bases; nucleotides not matched to a gene: 3. CDR3: CASSQWTGSEQYF. CDR3 bases: TGTGCCAGCAGCCAATGGACAGGGAGCGAGCAGTACTTC.

The chain has TRBV5-4 and TRBJ2-7; 8 bases agree with TRBD2. Germline assignment: CDR1 SGHNT and CDR2 YYREEE (reference sequence). The trim removed 4 bases at V and 3 bases at J, leaving 6 bases unmatched. This CDR3 is 14 amino acids long. The CDR3 sequence is CASSPGGGFYEQYF. The CDR3 nucleotides are TGTGCCAGCAGCCCCGGGGGGGGGTTCTACGAGCAGTACTTC. Filled out from reference TRBV5-4 and TRBJ2-7, the complete variable domain reads ETGVTQSPTHLIKTRGQQVTLRCSSQSGHNTVSWYQQALGQGPQFIFQYYREEENGRGNFPPRFSGLQFPNYSSELNVNALELDDSALYLCASSPGGGFYEQYFGPGTRLTVT.

The chain links TRBV7-3 to TRBJ2-5; 7 bases are a match to TRBD2. The germline CDR1 and CDR2 sequences are SGHTA and FQGTGA. Trimming at V came to 4 bases and at J to 7 bases, leaving 0 bases not matched to a gene. CDR3 size: 11 residues. The CDR3 loop is CASSSGGTQYF. CDR3 in DNA: TGTGCCAGCAGCTCGGGGGGGACCCAGTACTTC.

This chain uses TRBV27 with TRBJ1-2; 11 bases fit TRBD1. The CDR3 is made up of 17 amino acids. J was trimmed by 5 bases and V by 5 bases; bases with no gene match: 13. Germline CDR1 is MNHEY and CDR2 is SMNVEV (reference sequence). This CDR3 is CASSLNGGQGVKYGYTF. The CDR3 DNA reads TGTGCCAGCAGTCTCAACGGGGGACAGGGGGTAAAATATGGCTACACCTTC.

The rearrangement links TRBV7-8 to TRBJ2-1, with TRBD1 matching 10 bases. CDR3 size: 14 residues. Trimming removed 5 bases from V and 8 bases from J; junction bases left unmatched: 6. CDR1 and CDR2 (germline): SGHVS, FQNEAQ. In DNA form, the CDR3 reads TGTGCCAGCAGCGGCCGGGACAGGGGTGATGAGCAGTTCTTC. This gives the protein CASSGRDRGDEQFF. Together with reference TRBV7-8 and TRBJ2-1, the CDR3 gives the full variable domain: GAGVSQSPRYKVAKRGQDVALRCDPISGHVSLFWYQQALGQGPEFLTYFQNEAQLDKSGLPSDRFFAERPEGSVSTLKIQRTQQEDSAVYLCASSGRDRGDEQFFGPGTRLTVL.

This clone was picked up a small number of times. The chain joins TRBV7-9 to TRBJ2-1; unclear D gene. The ends were cut back, 4 bases at V and 1 base at J, with 14 bases in the middle. CDR3 length: 16 amino acids. Germline-derived CDR1 and CDR2 are SEHNR and FQNEAQ (reference sequence). The CDR3 nucleotides read TGTGCCAGCAGCTCCGGTCCGTTAGTTTCCTACAATGAGCAGTTCTTC. Protein: CASSSGPLVSYNEQFF.

In its sample, this clone was seen once. The chain combines TRBV5-1 with TRBJ2-7; D is perhaps TRBD1 (6 bases). V was pared by 4 bases and J by 0 bases, with 17 bases between. The CDR3 extends over 16 amino acids. CDR1 SGHRS and CDR2 YFSETQ come from the germline V gene. The CDR3 spells CASSLRRQGSSYEQYF. The CDR3 nucleotides read TGCGCCAGCAGCCTGCGGCGTCAGGGGAGCTCCTACGAGCAGTACTTC.

The J gene is TRBJ2-2, the V gene TRBV5-1, with 8 bases that match TRBD2. V shed 4 bases, J shed 6 bases, and the junction held 8 bases outside the gene matches. This CDR3 region has 15 residues. In germline, CDR1 is SGHRS, CDR2 YFSETQ. The CDR3: CASSIQGAGAGELFF. DNA for the CDR3: TGCGCCAGCAGCATTCAGGGAGCGGGGGCCGGGGAGCTGTTTTTT.

J is TRBJ2-7 and V is TRBV27, with TRBD2 matching over 9 bases. The CDR3 spans 15 residues. V shed 5 bases, J shed 6 bases, and the junction held 11 bases outside the gene matches. Per germline, CDR1 MNHEY and CDR2 SMNVEV (reference sequence). Here the CDR3 DNA reads TGTGCCAGCAGTCCATCGGCACTAGCGGGCGGCGAGCAGTACTTC. Translated, it gives CASSPSALAGGEQYF.

The rearrangement uses TRBV11-1 and TRBJ1-6, with D perhaps matching TRBD1 (6 bases). The CDR3 length is 16 residues. Looked up from germline, CDR1 is SGHAT and CDR2 is FQDESV (reference sequence). Trimming removed 4 bases from V and 6 bases from J, with 16 bases in between. The CDR3 loop is CASSSSRGGGNSPLHF. CDR3 nucleotides: TGTGCCAGCAGCTCAAGCAGGGGTGGCGGTAATTCACCCCTCCACTTT.

The J gene is TRBJ1-2, the V gene TRBV27; TRBD1 might be the D (5 bases). V lost 2 bases and J lost 0, with 22 bases in between. Germline CDR1 is MNHEY and CDR2 is SMNVEV (reference sequence). The CDR3 spans 19 residues. The CDR3 sequence: CASSLSGWGSGFTNYGYTF. The CDR3, as DNA: TGTGCCAGCAGTTTAAGTGGGTGGGGCAGTGGGTTTACTAACTATGGCTACACCTTC.

The chain has TRBV7-9 and TRBJ2-1; the match to TRBD1 covers 7 bases. In germline, CDR1 is SEHNR, CDR2 FQNEAQ (reference sequence). This CDR3 comprises 16 residues. With V trimmed by 5 bases and J by 7 bases, 14 bases remained unmatched. The CDR3 loop reads CASSARGALTGNEQFF. CDR3 DNA sequence: TGTGCCAGCAGCGCACGGGGAGCATTGACAGGGAATGAGCAGTTCTTC. Looking up the rest from reference TRBV7-9 and TRBJ2-1 gives the full variable domain: DTGVSQNPRHKITKRGQNVTFRCDPISEHNRLYWYRQTLGQGPEFLTYFQNEAQLEKSRLLSDRFSAERPKGSFSTLEIQRTEQGDSAMYLCASSARGALTGNEQFFGPGTRLTVL.

V gene TRBV7-8 combines with J gene TRBJ2-2; unclear D gene. The CDR3 length is 15 residues. Trimming took 7 bases from V and 4 from J, leaving 16 bases between them. Germline assignment: CDR1 SGHVS and CDR2 FQNEAQ. The CDR3 is CASTLSAPGTGELFF. The CDR3 bases are TGTGCCAGCACCCTAAGCGCCCCCGGCACCGGGGAGCTGTTTTTT.

This clone showed up just once. V and J are TRBV10-1 and TRBJ2-3; D is perhaps TRBD2 (7 bases). The CDR3 has 15 residues. V was cut by 3 bases and J by 5 bases, with 15 bases left in between. The V gene's germline CDR1 is WNHNN and CDR2 SYGVQD (reference sequence). The CDR3 sequence is CASSDPGGAGDTQYF. The CDR3 coding sequence is TGCGCCAGCAGTGACCCTGGGGGGGCGGGAGATACGCAGTATTTT.

V gene TRBV4-2 combines with J gene TRBJ2-1; 15 bases align to TRBD2. Trimming at V came to 3 bases and at J to 4 bases, leaving 7 bases not matched to a gene. The CDR3 has 18 amino acids. Germline CDR1 is LGHNA and CDR2 is YNFKEQ. Written as DNA, the CDR3 is TGTGCCAGCAGCCAGCGGACTAGCGGGGGGGTCTCTTACAATGAGCAGTTCTTC. Its translation is CASSQRTSGGVSYNEQFF.

Only a few counts were recorded for this clone. The chain couples TRBV10-1 to TRBJ1-1; 8 bases fit TRBD1. Per germline, CDR1 WNHNN and CDR2 SYGVQD (reference sequence). V was clipped by 10 bases and J by 6 bases; unmatched bases: 13. CDR3 length: 14 amino acids. CDR3 coding DNA: TGCGCCAAAATAAGACAGGGGAATTTTTCTGAAGCTTTCTTT. Protein sequence: CAKIRQGNFSEAFF.

V gene TRBV18 combines with J gene TRBJ2-5; D gene ambiguous. V was trimmed by 6 bases and J by 2 bases, leaving 7 bases between them. The CDR3 runs 12 residues. CDR1 and CDR2 (germline): KGHSH, LQKENI. The CDR3 bases are TGTGCCAGCTCGGCTTTACAAGAGACCCAGTACTTC. Protein: CASSALQETQYF.

This chain links TRBV11-2 with TRBJ2-7; 7 bases line up with TRBD2. Trimming cost V 7 bases and J 3 bases; bases outside gene matches: 9. CDR3 length equals 14 residues. Germline CDR1 SGHAT, CDR2 FQNNGV. CDR3 residues: CASTNFERDYEQYF. Written as DNA, the CDR3 is TGTGCCAGCACAAACTTCGAGCGGGACTACGAGCAGTACTTC.

The genes are TRBV2 and TRBJ1-1; D is possibly TRBD1 (6 bases). V was clipped by 6 bases and J by 0 bases, with 8 bases between them. This CDR3 region has 13 residues. Germline loops: CDR1 SNHLY, CDR2 FYNNEI. CDR3 coding DNA: TGTGCCAGCAGGGGGGGGCTGAACACTGAAGCTTTCTTT. This gives the protein CASRGGLNTEAFF.